Shown below are 5 T cell receptor beta chains from a single sample sequenced in a study of shared clonotypes between healthy human individuals. Measured with immunoSEQ multiplex PCR; TCRdb has only the in-frame clones, and not every one. Here the sample spans more than 2 million clones, about 93% being singletons. CD45RO-negative cells were positively selected for CCR7, leaving out terminally differentiated effector memory CD45RA+ cells. The source material was naive CD8+ T cells from PBMCs. The receptors were sampled from a man younger than 30 in good health. Some clones in this sample may be carry-over from other donors' samples.

The chain uses TRBV28 and TRBJ2-6; the match to TRBD2 covers 8 bases. Trimming cost V 3 bases and J 3 bases; bases outside gene matches: 10. Germline CDR1 and CDR2: MDHEN and SYDVKM. This CDR3 region has 18 residues. The CDR3 nucleotides read TGTGCCAGCAGTTTGGAGCGGGAGCAGGCAGGTGGGGCCAACGTCCTGACTTTC. It yields the protein CASSLEREQAGGANVLTF.

The J gene is TRBJ2-6, the V gene TRBV21-1. TRBV21-1 is assigned pseudogene status. There are 14 residues in the CDR3. Here the CDR3 DNA reads TGTGCCAGCAGTGTGATCTCTGGGGCCAACGTCCTGACTTTC. Its protein is CASSVISGANVLTF.

The count of this clone is one. The rearrangement links TRBV28 to TRBJ1-5; D gene uncertain. The CDR3 has 16 amino acids. The germline V and J ends were trimmed by 1 base and 4 bases, with 14 bases remaining between them. Germline V gene sequence: CDR1 MDHEN, CDR2 SYDVKM. The DNA of the CDR3 is TGTGCCAGCAGTTTATTTCCCCCCCGTGGGAATCAGCCCCAGCATTTT. Translated, it gives CASSLFPPRGNQPQHF. The variable domain in full, with the rest retrieved from reference TRBV28 and TRBJ1-5, is DVKVTQSSRYLVKRTGEKVFLECVQDMDHENMFWYRQDPGLGLRLIYFSYDVKMKEKGDIPEGYSVSREKKERFSLILESASTNQTSMYLCASSLFPPRGNQPQHFGDGTRLSIL.

The chain has TRBV4-3 and TRBJ2-3; no reliable D call. Germline V gene lookup returns CDR1 LGHNA and CDR2 YSLEER. CDR3 length: 17 amino acids. V was trimmed by 0 bases and J by 6 bases, leaving 19 bases between them. CDR3 bases: TGCGCCAGCAGCCAAGAGTGGGATTCTTTCGCGGCGGATACGCAGTATTTT. It translates to CASSQEWDSFAADTQYF.

This sequence joins TRBV2 and TRBJ2-7; 7 nucleotides line up with TRBD1. J lost 3 bases, V lost 5 bases, and 7 bases had no gene match. Germline lookup yields CDR1 SNHLY and CDR2 FYNNEI. The CDR3 length is 14 residues. CDR3 bases: TGTGCCAGCAGTAGACCGGGACAGAGCTACGAGCAGTACTTC. Translation: CASSRPGQSYEQYF.